Described below is a single T cell receptor (beta chain) sequence and its context. Its antigen remains unknown. These data originate in a study of T cell repertoires in cytomegalovirus infection. Background on the study: Public TCR beta signatures marked donors with CMV infection and the matching HLA.

Trimming removed 4 bases from V and 3 bases from J; junction bases left unmatched: 5. This CDR3 is 15 amino acids long. Per the germline V gene, CDR1 is MDHEN and CDR2 is SYDVKM. Findings of the study overall: HLA-C-restricted CMV clonotypes gave the most frequent clonotype in two of eight donors. The cumulative frequency of public TCR beta families identified carriers of CMV plus the relevant HLA.

A single record per CDR3 protein comes from TCRdb applying MiXCR to the reads. The table has 200,000 to 250,000 distinct CDR3 sequences, roughly 23% seen once; the top ten hold roughly 18%. This clonotype was sampled from a human donor in good health (CMV status not recorded). Some clones in this sample may be carry-over from other donors' samples. Specimen: CD8+ T cells from PBMCs. The chain employs TRBV28 and TRBJ1-2, with TRBD1 identical over 10 bases. The DNA of the CDR3 is TGTGCCAGCAGTTCCGGGACAGGGGAATACTATGGCTACACCTTC. This encodes CASSSGTGEYYGYTF.